The 3 T cell receptor beta chains below come from one sample, sequenced in a study of circulating tumor DNA in untreated peripheral T-cell lymphoma. Method: immunoSEQ multiplex PCR; TCRdb's copy keeps in-frame clones and lacks some. The sample carries a few hundred clones, around four fifths recorded once. Sequencing was performed on cell-free DNA from blood serum. The source is a human donor with peripheral T-cell lymphoma.

A remark on this clone: One end of the junction is discordant with germline, which a read error may explain. V gene TRBV5-1 combines with J gene TRBJ1-3, with TRBD1 matching 7 bases. Germline V gene data show CDR1 as SGHRS and CDR2 as YFSETQ. This CDR3 has 16 amino acids. The CDR3 reads CASTLPIRTGSNTIYF. In nucleotides, the CDR3 is TGCGCCAGCACCTTGCCTATACGGACAGGCTCGAACACCATATATTTT.

V usage is TRBV27 and J usage is TRBJ2-1, with 7 nucleotides matching TRBD2. J lost 2 bases, V lost 7 bases, and 11 bases had no gene match. The CDR3 loop spans 16 amino acids. Germline V gene sequence: CDR1 MNHEY, CDR2 SMNVEV (reference sequence). CDR3 DNA: TGTGCCAGCACTAGCCGGGGGACTACCACCTACAATGAGCAGTTCTTC. Protein sequence: CASTSRGTTTYNEQFF.

This chain uses TRBV25-1 with TRBJ2-5; D remains unclear. The CDR3 contains 13 residues. Per the germline V gene, CDR1 is MGHDK and CDR2 is SYGVNS. With 7 bases removed from V and 1 base from J, the gap between germline ends came to 10 bases. DNA for the CDR3: TGTGCCAGCATCTTAAGAAGCCAAGAGACCCAGTACTTC. It translates to CASILRSQETQYF.